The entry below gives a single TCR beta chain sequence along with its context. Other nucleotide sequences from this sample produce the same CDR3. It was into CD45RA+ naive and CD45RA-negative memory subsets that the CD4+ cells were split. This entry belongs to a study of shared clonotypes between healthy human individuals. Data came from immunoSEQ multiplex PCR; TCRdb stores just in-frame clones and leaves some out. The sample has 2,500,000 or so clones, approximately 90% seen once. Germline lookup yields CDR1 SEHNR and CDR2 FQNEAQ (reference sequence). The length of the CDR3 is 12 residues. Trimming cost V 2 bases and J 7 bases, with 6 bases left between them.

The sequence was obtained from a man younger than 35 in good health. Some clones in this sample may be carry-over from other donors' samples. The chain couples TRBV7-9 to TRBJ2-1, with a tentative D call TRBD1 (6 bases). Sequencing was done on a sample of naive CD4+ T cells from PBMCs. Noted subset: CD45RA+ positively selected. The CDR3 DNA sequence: TGTGCCAGCAGCTTAACAGGGAATGAGCAGTTCTTC. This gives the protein CASSLTGNEQFF.